This T cell receptor beta chain comes out of a study of spatial heterogeneity in lung cancer. About the research overall: The donor population consisted of 72 patients with untreated, early-stage non-small cell lung cancer. General study points: At resection, ubiquitous expanded tumor TCRs appeared in blood more than at follow-up.

The ends were cut back, 5 bases at V and 0 bases at J, with 11 bases in the middle. The CDR3 runs 14 residues. The germline V gene encodes CDR1 SGHTA and CDR2 FQGNSA. This clonotype has a count of ten or more. Its matching antigen is unknown. The time point: blood at routine non-recurrence follow-up after resection. The sequenced material consisted of unsorted whole RNA from tumor, nontumor lung or frozen PBMC. Via MiXCR, TCRdb re-called the 5' RACE reads, giving one row per CDR3 protein. This repertoire shows some 110,000 distinct CDR3 sequences, 12% found once; its top ten account for around a sixth.

The starting material was PBMCs, obtained at follow-up. The chain employs TRBV7-2 and TRBJ2-7; weak D call: TRBD1 (6 bases). This clonotype originated in a male donor with early-stage non-small cell lung cancer. CDR3 DNA: TGTGCCAGCAGCCGGGACATTAGCTCCTACGAGCAGTACTTC. This gives the protein CASSRDISSYEQYF. The full variable domain, with the rest looked up from reference TRBV7-2 and TRBJ2-7, is GAGVSQSPSNKVTEKGKDVELRCDPISGHTALYWYRQSLGQGLEFLIYFQGNSAPDKSGLPSDRFSAERTGGSVSTLTIQRTQQEDSAVYLCASSRDISSYEQYFGPGTRLTVT.